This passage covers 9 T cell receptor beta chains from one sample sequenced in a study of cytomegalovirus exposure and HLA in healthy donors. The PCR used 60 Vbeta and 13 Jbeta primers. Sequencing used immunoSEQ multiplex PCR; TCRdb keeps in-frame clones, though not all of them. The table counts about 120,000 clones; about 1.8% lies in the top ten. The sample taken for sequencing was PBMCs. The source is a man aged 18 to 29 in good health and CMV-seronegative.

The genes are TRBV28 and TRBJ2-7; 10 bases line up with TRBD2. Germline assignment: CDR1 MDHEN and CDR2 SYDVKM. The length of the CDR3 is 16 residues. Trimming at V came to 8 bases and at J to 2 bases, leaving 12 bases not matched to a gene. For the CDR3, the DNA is TGTGCCAGCCAAGAGACTAGCGGGTACTATACCTACGAGCAGTACTTC. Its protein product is CASQETSGYYTYEQYF.

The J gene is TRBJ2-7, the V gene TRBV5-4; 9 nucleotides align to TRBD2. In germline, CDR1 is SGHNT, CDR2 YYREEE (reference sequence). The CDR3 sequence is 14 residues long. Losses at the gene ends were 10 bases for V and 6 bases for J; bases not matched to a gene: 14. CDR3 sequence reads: CASGLAGGPGEQYF. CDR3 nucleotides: TGTGCCTCCGGTCTGGCGGGGGGGCCGGGCGAGCAGTACTTC.

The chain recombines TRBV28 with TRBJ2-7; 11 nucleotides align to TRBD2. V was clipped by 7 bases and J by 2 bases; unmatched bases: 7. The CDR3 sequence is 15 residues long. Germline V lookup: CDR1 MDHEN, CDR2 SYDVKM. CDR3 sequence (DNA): TGTGCCAGCACCCCAGGGACTAGCGGTACCTACGAGCAGTACTTC. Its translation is CASTPGTSGTYEQYF.

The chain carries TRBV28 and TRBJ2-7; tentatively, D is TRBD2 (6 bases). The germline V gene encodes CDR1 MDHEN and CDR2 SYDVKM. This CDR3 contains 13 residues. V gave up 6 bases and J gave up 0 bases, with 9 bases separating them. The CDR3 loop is CASRGRGSYEQYF. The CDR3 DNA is TGTGCCAGCAGGGGGCGGGGCTCCTACGAGCAGTACTTC. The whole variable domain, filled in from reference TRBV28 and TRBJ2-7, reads DVKVTQSSRYLVKRTGEKVFLECVQDMDHENMFWYRQDPGLGLRLIYFSYDVKMKEKGDIPEGYSVSREKKERFSLILESASTNQTSMYLCASRGRGSYEQYFGPGTRLTVT.

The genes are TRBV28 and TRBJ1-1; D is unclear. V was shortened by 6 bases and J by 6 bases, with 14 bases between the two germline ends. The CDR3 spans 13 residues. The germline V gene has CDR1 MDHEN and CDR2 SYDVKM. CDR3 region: CASSLAGVAEAFF. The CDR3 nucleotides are TGTGCCAGCAGCCTAGCCGGGGTTGCTGAAGCTTTCTTT.

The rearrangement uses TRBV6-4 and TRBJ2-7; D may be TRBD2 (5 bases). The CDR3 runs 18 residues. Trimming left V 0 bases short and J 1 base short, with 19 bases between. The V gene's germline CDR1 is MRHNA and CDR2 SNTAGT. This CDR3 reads CASSDSPARGVKSYEQYF. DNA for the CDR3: TGTGCCAGCAGTGACTCGCCGGCTCGGGGAGTTAAATCCTACGAGCAGTACTTC.

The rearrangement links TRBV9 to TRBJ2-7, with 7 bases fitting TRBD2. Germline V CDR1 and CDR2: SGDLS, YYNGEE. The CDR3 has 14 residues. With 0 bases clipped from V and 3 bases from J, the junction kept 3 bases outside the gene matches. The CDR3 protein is CASSVASGNYEQYF. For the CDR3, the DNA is TGTGCCAGCAGCGTAGCTAGCGGAAACTACGAGCAGTACTTC. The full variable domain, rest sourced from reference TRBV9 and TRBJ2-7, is DSGVTQTPKHLITATGQRVTLRCSPRSGDLSVYWYQQSLDQGLQFLIQYYNGEERAKGNILERFSAQQFPDLHSELNLSSLELGDSALYFCASSVASGNYEQYFGPGTRLTVT.

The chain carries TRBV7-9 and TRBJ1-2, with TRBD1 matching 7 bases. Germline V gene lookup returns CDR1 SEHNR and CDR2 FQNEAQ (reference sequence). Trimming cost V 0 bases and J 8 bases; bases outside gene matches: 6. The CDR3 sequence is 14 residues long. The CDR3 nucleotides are TGTGCCAGCAGCTTAGCTACCCCAGGGGGAGGCTACACCTTC. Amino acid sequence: CASSLATPGGGYTF.

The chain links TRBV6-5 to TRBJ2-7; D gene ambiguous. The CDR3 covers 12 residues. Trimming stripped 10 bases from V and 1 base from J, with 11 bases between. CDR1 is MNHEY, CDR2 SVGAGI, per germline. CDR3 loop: CATTVPSYEQYF. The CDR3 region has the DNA TGTGCCACCACAGTACCTTCCTACGAGCAGTACTTC.